Given below is one T cell receptor beta chain in context. No antigen is known for it. The data were produced by immunoSEQ multiplex PCR, yet TCRdb's version contains in-frame clones alone and is incomplete. The table has 95,000 to 150,000 clones, about four fifths seen once. Time point denoted: blood 2 weeks post-SBRT. Treatment specified: 15 Gy SBRT to primary tumor, nephrectomy 4 weeks later. These data belong to a study of radiation and T cells in renal cell carcinoma. The study's findings and limits: Without pretreatment biopsies, baseline tumor clonotype presence was undetermined. Top tumor clonotypes rose in blood 2 weeks post-radiation, then contracted.

The CDR3 sequence is 14 residues long. V dropped 5 bases and J dropped 8; count of bases not matched to a gene: 8. Germline CDR1 MGHDK, CDR2 SYGVNS. V is TRBV25-1 and J is TRBJ2-1; 8 nucleotides align to TRBD2. This sample comprised blood, obtained from a patient whose treatment included radiotherapy and nephrectomy. The clonotype originates from a man aged 45-60 years with renal cell carcinoma. CDR3 sequence reads: CASSISGSDYEQFF. The CDR3 coding sequence is TGTGCCAGCAGTATAAGCGGGAGTGATTATGAGCAGTTCTTC.